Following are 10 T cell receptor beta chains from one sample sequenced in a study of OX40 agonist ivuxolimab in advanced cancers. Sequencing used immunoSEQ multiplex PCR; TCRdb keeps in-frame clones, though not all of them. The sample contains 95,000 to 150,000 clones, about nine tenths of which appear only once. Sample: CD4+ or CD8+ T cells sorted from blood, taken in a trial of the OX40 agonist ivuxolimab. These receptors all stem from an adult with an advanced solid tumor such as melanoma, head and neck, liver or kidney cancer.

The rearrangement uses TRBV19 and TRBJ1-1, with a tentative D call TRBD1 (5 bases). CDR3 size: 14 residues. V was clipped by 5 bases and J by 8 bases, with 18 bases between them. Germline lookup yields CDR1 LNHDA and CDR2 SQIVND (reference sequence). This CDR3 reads CASSGNPGLKEAFF. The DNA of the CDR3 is TGTGCCAGTAGTGGGAATCCGGGACTTAAAGAAGCTTTCTTT.

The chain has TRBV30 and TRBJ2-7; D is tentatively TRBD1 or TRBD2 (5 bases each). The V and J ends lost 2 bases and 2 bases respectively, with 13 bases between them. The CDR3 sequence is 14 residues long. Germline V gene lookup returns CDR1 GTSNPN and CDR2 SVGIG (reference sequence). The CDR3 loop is CAWSTGPGPYEQYF. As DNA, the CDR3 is TGTGCCTGGAGTACGGGACCGGGCCCCTACGAGCAGTACTTC.

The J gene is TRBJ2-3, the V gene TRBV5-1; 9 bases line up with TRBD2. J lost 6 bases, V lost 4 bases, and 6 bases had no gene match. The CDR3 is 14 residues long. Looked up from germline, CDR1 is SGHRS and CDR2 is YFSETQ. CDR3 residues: CASSPIAGADTQYF. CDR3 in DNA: TGCGCCAGCAGCCCCATAGCGGGAGCGGATACGCAGTATTTT.

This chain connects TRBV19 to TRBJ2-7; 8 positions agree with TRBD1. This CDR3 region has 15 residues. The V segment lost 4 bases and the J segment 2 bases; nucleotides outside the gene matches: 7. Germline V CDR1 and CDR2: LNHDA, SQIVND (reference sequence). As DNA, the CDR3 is TGTGCCAGTAGTAGATTATTGGACAGGGCCTACGAGCAGTACTTC. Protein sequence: CASSRLLDRAYEQYF.

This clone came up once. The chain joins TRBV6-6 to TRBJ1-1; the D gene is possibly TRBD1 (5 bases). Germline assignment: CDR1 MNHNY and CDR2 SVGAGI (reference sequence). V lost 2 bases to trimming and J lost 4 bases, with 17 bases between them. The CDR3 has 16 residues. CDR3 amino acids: CASSYPPVGESTEAFF. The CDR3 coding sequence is TGTGCCAGCAGTTACCCACCAGTAGGGGAGAGCACTGAAGCTTTCTTT.

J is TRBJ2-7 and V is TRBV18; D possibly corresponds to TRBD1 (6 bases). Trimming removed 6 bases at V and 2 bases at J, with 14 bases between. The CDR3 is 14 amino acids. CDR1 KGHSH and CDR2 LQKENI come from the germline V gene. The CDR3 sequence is CASSLGTWAYEQYF. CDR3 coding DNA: TGTGCCAGCTCTCTAGGGACATGGGCCTACGAGCAGTACTTC.

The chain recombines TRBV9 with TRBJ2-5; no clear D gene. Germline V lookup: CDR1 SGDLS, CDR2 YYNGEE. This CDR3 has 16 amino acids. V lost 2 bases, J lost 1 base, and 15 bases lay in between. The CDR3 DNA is TGTGCCAGCAGCGTGCTGGGGTCCCCAGCCCAAGAGACCCAGTACTTC. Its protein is CASSVLGSPAQETQYF.

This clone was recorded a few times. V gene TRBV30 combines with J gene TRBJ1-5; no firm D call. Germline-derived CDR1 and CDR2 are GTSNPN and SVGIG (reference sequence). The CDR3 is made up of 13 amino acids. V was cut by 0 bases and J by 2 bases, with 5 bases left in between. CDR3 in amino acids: CAWSVSGNQPQHF. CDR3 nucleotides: TGTGCCTGGAGTGTATCGGGCAATCAGCCCCAGCATTTT.

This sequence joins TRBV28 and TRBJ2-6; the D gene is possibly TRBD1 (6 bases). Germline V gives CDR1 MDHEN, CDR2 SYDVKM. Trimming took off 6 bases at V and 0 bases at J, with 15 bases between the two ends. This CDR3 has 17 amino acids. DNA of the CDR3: TGTGCCAGCAGCGGACAGACGATGGTCTCTGGGGCCAACGTCCTGACTTTC. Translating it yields CASSGQTMVSGANVLTF.

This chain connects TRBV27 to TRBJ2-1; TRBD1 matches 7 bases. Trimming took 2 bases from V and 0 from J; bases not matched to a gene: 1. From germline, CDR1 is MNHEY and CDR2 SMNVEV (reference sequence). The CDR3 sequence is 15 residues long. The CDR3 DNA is TGTGCCAGCAGTTTACGGGACAGCTCCTACAATGAGCAGTTCTTC. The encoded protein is CASSLRDSSYNEQFF.